These 29 T cell receptor beta chains were sequenced from one sample in a study of cytomegalovirus exposure and HLA in healthy donors. TCRdb's copy holds only in-frame clones and misses some; the assay was immunoSEQ multiplex PCR. The sample has about 150,000 clones, just over 85% seen once. Source material: PBMCs. All receptors derive from a human donor in good health.

The chain links TRBV7-2 to TRBJ1-2; 8 bases map to TRBD1. Germline V lookup: CDR1 SGHTA, CDR2 FQGNSA. The CDR3 is 15 amino acids. J was trimmed by 4 bases and V by 1 base; bases with no gene match: 5. CDR3 DNA: TGTGCCAGCAGCTTAGTCCCGGACAGGGTCTATGGCTACACCTTC. Amino acid sequence: CASSLVPDRVYGYTF.

The sample holds a few counts of this clone. The chain has TRBV11-2 and TRBJ1-2; D is undetermined. V was shortened by 1 base and J by 4 bases, with 4 bases between the two germline ends. Looked up from germline, CDR1 is SGHAT and CDR2 is FQNNGV. This CDR3 comprises 12 residues. Here the CDR3 DNA reads TGTGCCAGCAGCTTAGTCAGCTATGGCTACACCTTC. Protein product: CASSLVSYGYTF.

The DNA of the CDR3 is TGTGCCAGCAGCCCCAGGAATTTTGGGGCCAACGTCCTGACTTTC. Its translation is CASSPRNFGANVLTF. The chain joins TRBV2 to TRBJ2-6; D is uncertain. The length of the CDR3 is 15 residues. V lost 6 bases, J lost 3 bases, and 12 bases lay in between. The germline V gene encodes CDR1 SNHLY and CDR2 FYNNEI.

The chain links TRBV9 to TRBJ2-7; 9 bases are a match to TRBD2. This CDR3 is 15 amino acids long. Germline CDR1 and CDR2: SGDLS and YYNGEE. The trim removed 4 bases at V and 7 bases at J, leaving 12 bases unmatched. This CDR3 reads CASSPIAGERGEQYF. CDR3 DNA sequence: TGTGCCAGCAGCCCTATAGCGGGAGAGAGGGGAGAGCAGTACTTC.

This chain links TRBV19 with TRBJ2-1; 14 nucleotides agree with TRBD2. Germline V gives CDR1 LNHDA, CDR2 SQIVND (reference sequence). This CDR3 comprises 15 residues. The trim removed 6 bases at V and 8 bases at J, leaving 6 bases unmatched. The CDR3 is CASSRGLAGVDEQFF. In DNA form, the CDR3 reads TGTGCCAGTAGCCGGGGACTAGCGGGAGTAGATGAGCAGTTCTTC.

The chain links TRBV4-1 to TRBJ2-3; 9 bases agree with TRBD2. The V gene's germline CDR1 is MGHRA and CDR2 YSYEKL. Germline trimming cut 1 base from V and 0 bases from J; bases unmatched to any gene: 5. This CDR3 contains 17 residues. As DNA, the CDR3 is TGCGCCAGCAGCCAAGGGCCTAGCGGGGCTAGCACAGATACGCAGTATTTT. It specifies CASSQGPSGASTDTQYF.

The V call is TRBV9, the J call TRBJ1-2, with D maybe TRBD1 (5 bases). Germline V gene lookup returns CDR1 SGDLS and CDR2 YYNGEE. The ends were cut back, 0 bases at V and 5 bases at J, with 17 bases in the middle. The CDR3 extends over 16 amino acids. In DNA, the CDR3 is TGTGCCAGCAGCGTAGCCAGCACAGGAACCCCGTATGGCTACACCTTC. It is translated as CASSVASTGTPYGYTF.

The rearrangement joins TRBV6-1 to TRBJ1-1; D might be TRBD1 (6 bases). The CDR3 totals 14 residues. Germline V CDR1 and CDR2: MNHNS, SASEGT. The V end lost 7 bases, the J end lost 7 bases, and 19 bases lay between the germline ends. The CDR3 protein is CASTRTVDTLEAFF. CDR3 nucleotides: TGTGCCAGCACCCGGACAGTAGATACACTTGAAGCTTTCTTT.

This sequence joins TRBV29-1 and TRBJ2-5, with no clear D. Germline-derived CDR1 and CDR2 are SQVTM and ANQGSEA. The CDR3 loop spans 10 amino acids. V was pared by 4 bases and J by 3 bases, with 3 bases between. The CDR3 loop is CSVAEETQYF. CDR3 coding DNA: TGCAGCGTTGCCGAAGAGACCCAGTACTTC.

V and J are TRBV7-3 and TRBJ2-1; the D gene is possibly TRBD2 (6 bases). Germline CDR1 and CDR2: SGHTA and FQGTGA. Trimming cost V 5 bases and J 3 bases, with 14 bases left between them. The CDR3 covers 15 residues. The CDR3 DNA reads as TGTGCCAGCAGCCGCCCGCGGGACGACTACAATGAGCAGTTCTTC. This translates into CASSRPRDDYNEQFF.

The chain employs TRBV5-1 and TRBJ2-7; the D is unclear. The V end lost 0 bases, the J end lost 2 bases, and 12 bases lay between the germline ends. The CDR3 has 15 residues. Germline loops: CDR1 SGHRS, CDR2 YFSETQ. The CDR3 region has the DNA TGCGCCAGCAGCTTGGTTCCCGGAGATACCTACGAGCAGTACTTC. Protein: CASSLVPGDTYEQYF.

V is TRBV9 and J is TRBJ1-3, with D tentatively TRBD1 (5 bases). V was clipped by 0 bases and J by 3 bases, with 10 bases between them. The CDR3 contains 15 residues. Germline lookup yields CDR1 SGDLS and CDR2 YYNGEE. The CDR3 DNA follows: TGTGCCAGCAGCGTAGGACAGTTCTTTGGAAACACCATATATTTT. It translates to CASSVGQFFGNTIYF.

V and J are TRBV6-6 and TRBJ2-3, with a possible D match to TRBD2 (5 bases). The germline gives CDR1 MNHNY, CDR2 SVGAGI (reference sequence). The V and J ends lost 4 bases and 4 bases respectively, with 12 bases between them. CDR3 length equals 14 residues. The CDR3 sequence: CASSSNDGADTQYF. CDR3 DNA sequence: TGTGCCAGCAGTTCCAACGACGGGGCAGATACGCAGTATTTT.

This chain uses TRBV2 with TRBJ2-1; the match to TRBD1 covers 10 bases. V was clipped by 8 bases and J by 3 bases; unmatched bases: 13. Germline CDR1 is SNHLY and CDR2 is FYNNEI. The CDR3 sequence is 17 residues long. The CDR3 region is CASPDTRTGGFYNEQFF. In nucleotides, the CDR3 is TGTGCCAGCCCGGATACCCGGACAGGGGGATTCTACAATGAGCAGTTCTTC. Combining the CDR3 with reference TRBV2 and TRBJ2-1 gives the whole variable domain EPEVTQTPSHQVTQMGQEVILRCVPISNHLYFYWYRQILGQKVEFLVSFYNNEISEKSEIFDDQFSVERPDGSNFTLKIRSTKLEDSAMYFCASPDTRTGGFYNEQFFGPGTRLTVL.

This chain connects TRBV29-1 to TRBJ2-7, with 8 bases identical to TRBD2. The ends lost 7 bases at V and 2 bases at J; junction bases unmatched: 4. The V gene's germline CDR1 is SQVTM and CDR2 ANQGSEA. The CDR3 runs 12 residues. The CDR3 reads CSALRGAYEQYF. CDR3 in DNA: TGCAGCGCGCTGCGGGGGGCCTACGAGCAGTACTTC.

The V and J genes are TRBV6-5 and TRBJ2-1; 11 bases align to TRBD2. Germline V lookup: CDR1 MNHEY, CDR2 SVGAGI. The CDR3 length is 16 residues. Germline trimming cut 3 bases from V and 5 bases from J; bases unmatched to any gene: 6. The CDR3 sequence is CASSYSGTSGHNEQFF. CDR3 bases: TGTGCCAGCAGTTATTCCGGGACTAGCGGCCACAATGAGCAGTTCTTC.

CDR3 sequence (DNA): TGCAGTGCTTACAGGGGCGCTGAAGCTTTCTTT. Protein: CSAYRGAEAFF. V is TRBV20-1 and J is TRBJ1-1; 7 bases agree with TRBD1. The CDR3 is 11 residues long. J gave up 6 bases and V 5 bases, and 3 bases lay outside the gene matches. CDR1 is DFQATT and CDR2 is SNEGSKA in the germline V gene (reference sequence).

CDR3 bases: TGTGCCAGCAGCTACCTGACAGGGACTAACACCGGGGAGCTGTTTTTT. It yields the protein CASSYLTGTNTGELFF. V is TRBV5-8 and J is TRBJ2-2; a possible D gene is TRBD1 (7 bases). CDR1 is SGHTS, CDR2 YDEGEE, per germline. V was cut by 3 bases and J by 2 bases, with 14 bases left in between. CDR3 length: 16 amino acids.

This clone was recorded once. V and J are TRBV18 and TRBJ2-1; D is perhaps TRBD2 (5 bases). Germline loops: CDR1 KGHSH, CDR2 LQKENI. The V gene lost 2 bases and the J gene lost 1 base, with 15 bases spanning the gap. This CDR3 is 17 amino acids long. CDR3 amino acids: CASSPSVPGGSYNEQFF. The DNA of the CDR3 is TGTGCCAGCTCACCAAGTGTTCCAGGAGGTTCCTACAATGAGCAGTTCTTC.

CDR3 bases: TGTGCCAGCAGTCGGACTAGCGGCCAGTCCTACGAGCAGTACTTC. This codes for CASSRTSGQSYEQYF. J is TRBJ2-7 and V is TRBV28, with 10 nucleotides matching TRBD2. Germline CDR1 MDHEN, CDR2 SYDVKM. J lost 1 base, V lost 5 bases, and 5 bases had no gene match. The CDR3 consists of 15 residues.

The genes are TRBV10-3 and TRBJ1-5; the D gene is possibly TRBD1 (6 bases). Trimming left V 0 bases short and J 6 bases short, with 12 bases between. Germline CDR1 and CDR2: ENHRY and SYGVKD. This CDR3 is built from 15 residues. The CDR3 spells CAISESGQGFQPQHF. The DNA for the CDR3 is TGTGCCATCAGTGAGTCAGGGCAGGGGTTTCAGCCCCAGCATTTT.

This rearrangement joins TRBV7-2 to TRBJ1-2, with 10 bases lining up with TRBD1. V lost 5 bases and J lost 9; bases outside the gene matches: 18. CDR1 is SGHTA and CDR2 is FQGNSA in the germline V gene. CDR3 size: 17 residues. The CDR3 spells CASSQTRGQGSFSSYTF. The DNA of the CDR3 is TGTGCCAGCAGCCAGACGAGGGGACAGGGGTCGTTTTCTAGCTACACCTTC.

CDR3 residues: CASRGQGTDTQYF. CDR3 DNA: TGTGCCAGCCGAGGGCAGGGCACAGATACGCAGTATTTT. The gene calls are TRBV6-5 and TRBJ2-3, with D perhaps TRBD2 (5 bases). There are 13 residues in the CDR3. Per the germline V gene, CDR1 is MNHEY and CDR2 is SVGAGI. Trimming took off 8 bases at V and 1 base at J, with 10 bases between the two ends.

Here the CDR3 reads CASSPLPQLYNEQFF. CDR3 coding DNA: TGTGCCAGCAGCCCACTGCCTCAACTCTACAATGAGCAGTTCTTC. The V and J genes are TRBV5-4 and TRBJ2-1, with unresolved D. Germline CDR1 reads SGHNT; CDR2 reads YYREEE (reference sequence). V lost 4 bases and J lost 3, with 14 bases in between. The CDR3 is 15 amino acids. Together with reference TRBV5-4 and TRBJ2-1, the CDR3 gives the full variable domain: ETGVTQSPTHLIKTRGQQVTLRCSSQSGHNTVSWYQQALGQGPQFIFQYYREEENGRGNFPPRFSGLQFPNYSSELNVNALELDDSALYLCASSPLPQLYNEQFFGPGTRLTVL.

The chain is built from TRBV29-1 and TRBJ2-1, with D possibly TRBD1 on 6 matching bases. The CDR3 spans 14 residues. Per germline, CDR1 SQVTM and CDR2 ANQGSEA. Trimming left V 4 bases short and J 4 bases short, with 14 bases between. CDR3: CSVGFRTAYNEQFF. The CDR3 DNA reads as TGCAGCGTTGGATTTAGGACAGCTTACAATGAGCAGTTCTTC.

This sequence joins TRBV5-5 and TRBJ2-7, with a possible D match to TRBD2 (6 bases). Between the trimmed V and J ends, which lost 4 bases and 0 bases, there was a span of 23 bases. The CDR3 sequence is 18 residues long. In germline, CDR1 is SGHKS, CDR2 YYEKEE (reference sequence). The CDR3 protein is CASSLLPGRGLGSYEQYF. CDR3 coding DNA: TGTGCCAGCAGCCTACTCCCGGGGCGGGGCCTAGGCTCCTACGAGCAGTACTTC.

The chain combines TRBV6-5 with TRBJ1-1, with 9 bases identical to TRBD1. This CDR3 spans 15 amino acids. Looked up from germline, CDR1 is MNHEY and CDR2 is SVGAGI. After removal of 7 bases from V and 1 base from J, the junction contained 7 bases not matched to a gene. CDR3 residues: CASILTGGANTEAFF. The CDR3, as DNA: TGTGCCAGCATTTTAACAGGGGGCGCGAACACTGAAGCTTTCTTT.

The V gene is TRBV7-3, the J gene TRBJ2-1, with 8 positions matching TRBD2. Germline-derived CDR1 and CDR2 are SGHTA and FQGTGA. Trimming cost V 5 bases and J 0 bases; bases outside gene matches: 9. CDR3 length equals 17 residues. The CDR3 here is CASSGPVSGSSYNEQFF. The CDR3 nucleotides are TGTGCCAGCAGCGGACCTGTGAGCGGGAGCTCCTACAATGAGCAGTTCTTC.

This rearrangement joins TRBV7-3 to TRBJ2-5; no reliable D call. CDR1 and CDR2 from the germline V gene are SGHTA and FQGTGA. The CDR3 runs to 13 residues. The germline V and J ends were trimmed by 2 bases and 0 bases, with 4 bases remaining between them. The CDR3 sequence: CASSLAHQETQYF. The DNA for the CDR3 is TGTGCCAGCAGCTTAGCGCACCAAGAGACCCAGTACTTC.